These T cell receptor beta chains were read from a single sample in a study of regulatory T cells in long-lasting Graves disease. TCRdb re-derived calls from the multiplex PCR reads in MiXCR, one entry per CDR3 protein. The sample holds roughly 500,000 distinct CDR3 sequences, about 13% seen once. This same sample was also taken into another study, of T cells in Graves' hyperthyroidism and ophthalmopathy.

The source was peripheral blood mononuclear cells (PBMCs), collected at new diagnosis, from a patient treated with antithyroid drugs. These receptors were taken from a man under 40 with Graves disease. Each CDR3 is given with its conserved first and last residue. The D gene is left open where the match is weak. The size field is filled for only some rows; it gives once, few, many or a size class.

TRBV7-2	many	TRBJ1-1	NA	CASSLVPNTEAFF	TGTGCCAGCAGCTTAGTACCGAACACTGAAGCTTTCTTT
TRBV16	many	TRBJ2-7	NA	CASSPAGGTGPYEQYF	TGTGCCAGCAGCCCTGCGGGAGGGACAGGCCCCTACGAGCAGTACTTC
TRBV7-9	few	TRBJ2-7	NA	CAAARDGPHEQYF	TGTGCCGCCGCCCGGGACGGGCCCCACGAGCAGTACTTC
TRBV28	NA	TRBJ1-4	NA	CASSLSRPGGEKLFF	TGTGCCAGCAGTTTATCCAGGCCCGGTGGGGAAAAACTGTTTTTT
TRBV12-3/TRBV12-4	many	TRBJ2-5	NA	CASSLAVGTQYF	TGTGCCAGCAGTTTGGCAGTTGGGACCCAGTACTTC
TRBV18	many	TRBJ2-7	NA	CASSSGLPYEQYF	TGTGCCAGCTCTTCAGGACTGCCCTACGAGCAGTACTTC
TRBV3-1	NA	TRBJ2-1	TRBD2	CASSPGGSGRRGGEQFF	TGTGCCAGCAGCCCCGGGGGTAGCGGGAGGAGGGGGGGTGAGCAGTTCTTC
TRBV5-1	NA	TRBJ1-1	TRBD1	CASSLGGTGDTEAFF	TGCGCCAGCAGCTTGGGAGGGACAGGGGATACTGAAGCTTTCTTT
TRBV20-1	many	TRBJ1-1	NA	CSARVGGGAFF	TGCAGTGCTAGAGTGGGGGGGGGGGCTTTCTTT
TRBV2	many	TRBJ2-2	NA	CATVAGGGRNTGELFF	TGTGCCACCGTAGCAGGTGGTGGGAGGAACACCGGGGAGCTGTTTTTT
TRBV29-1	many	TRBJ2-3	NA	CSVGGPDTDTQYF	TGCAGCGTTGGCGGGCCAGACACAGATACGCAGTATTTT
TRBV27	many	TRBJ2-1	NA	CASALPGHYNEQFF	TGTGCCAGCGCCCTACCGGGTCACTACAATGAGCAGTTCTTC
TRBV7-4	NA	TRBJ2-6	NA	CASSQNAYRINSGANVLTF	TGTGCCAGCAGCCAAAACGCGTACAGGATTAATTCTGGGGCCAACGTCCTGACTTTC
TRBV30	few	TRBJ2-2	NA	CAWSPEGALRTGELFF	TGTGCCTGGAGTCCCGAGGGAGCCCTTCGGACCGGGGAGCTGTTTTTT
TRBV20-1	many	TRBJ2-3	TRBD2	CSAYAIAGGTDTQYF	TGCAGTGCTTACGCTATAGCGGGAGGAACAGATACGCAGTATTTT
TRBV28	few	TRBJ1-2	NA	CASSLIRQRYTF	TGTGCCAGCAGTTTGATTCGACAGCGCTACACCTTC
TRBV24-1	NA	TRBJ1-2	NA	CATSDTLGRVWYGYTF	TGTGCCACCAGTGACACCTTGGGACGAGTCTGGTATGGCTACACCTTC
TRBV30	few	TRBJ1-1	NA	CAWGVQDTEAFF	TGTGCCTGGGGGGTGCAGGACACTGAAGCTTTCTTT
TRBV5-4	few	TRBJ2-3	TRBD1	CASSFLTGADTDTQYF	TGTGCCAGCAGCTTCCTGACAGGGGCGGACACAGATACGCAGTATTTT
TRBV7-8	few	TRBJ1-3	TRBD1	CASSLRDRGPFGNTIYF	TGTGCCAGCAGCTTAAGGGACAGGGGACCCTTTGGAAACACCATATATTTT
TRBV20-1	many	TRBJ2-1	TRBD2	CSALQGLAAYNEQFF	TGCAGTGCTCTACAGGGACTAGCGGCTTACAATGAGCAGTTCTTC
TRBV20-1	few	TRBJ1-1	NA	CSASKEADTEAFF	TGCAGTGCTAGCAAGGAGGCAGACACTGAAGCTTTCTTT
TRBV5-1	NA	TRBJ2-5	NA	CASRQAFQETQYF	TGCGCCAGCAGGCAGGCTTTTCAAGAGACCCAGTACTTC
TRBV20-1	NA	TRBJ2-5	TRBD1	CSASEQGAQTQYF	TGCAGTGCTAGCGAACAGGGGGCCCAGACCCAGTACTTC
TRBV11-1	many	TRBJ2-3	TRBD2	CASSLAFLSGSGEDTQYF	TGTGCCAGCAGCTTAGCTTTCCTTAGCGGGAGCGGAGAAGATACGCAGTATTTT
TRBV24-1	many	TRBJ2-7	TRBD1	CATSDPGTGGFEQYF	TGTGCCACCAGTGATCCCGGGACAGGGGGCTTCGAGCAGTACTTC
TRBV7-8	many	TRBJ1-5	TRBD1	CATRTGGGNQPQHF	TGTGCCACAAGGACAGGCGGGGGAAATCAGCCCCAGCATTTT
TRBV20-1	NA	TRBJ2-3	NA	CSAPDKPSFLTDTQYF	TGCAGTGCCCCGGACAAGCCCAGCTTCCTCACAGATACGCAGTATTTT
TRBV15	many	TRBJ2-7	TRBD1	CATSRAEGTVWSYEQYF	TGTGCCACCAGCAGAGCCGAAGGGACAGTTTGGTCCTACGAGCAGTACTTC
TRBV27	many	TRBJ1-1	TRBD1	CASKADRDSDTEAFF	TGTGCCAGCAAGGCTGACCGGGACAGCGACACTGAAGCTTTCTTT
TRBV4-1	NA	TRBJ1-2	NA	CASSQGGRPGYTF	TGCGCCAGCAGCCAAGGGGGACGTCCTGGCTACACCTTC